The TCR beta chain under discussion was sequenced for a study of regulatory T cells in long-lasting Graves disease. This clonotype was found many times. Time point in this sample: newly diagnosed GD, antithyroid drugs for less than 3 months. Researchers made the TCR library from RNA that was extracted from PBMCs. Graves' disease diagnosis was established per American Thyroid Association guidelines. Germline V CDR1 and CDR2: SGHNT, YENEEA. This CDR3 is built from 14 residues. V was shortened by 6 bases and J by 5 bases, with 13 bases between the two germline ends. Both iRepertoire HTBI primers and Arm-PCR of CDR3 regions were used to build the TCR beta libraries. Under the authors' procedure: Among the samples, under 70 TRBV and 13 to 15 TRBJ segments were identified. TCRdb passed the multiplex PCR reads through MiXCR, listing each CDR3 protein once. Clone size and V and J calls follow TCRdb, not the original study. The data contain 350,000 to 450,000 distinct CDR3 sequences, about 15% of them singletons.

These data also featured in a second study, about T cells in Graves' hyperthyroidism and ophthalmopathy. In that study: HTBI primers were employed in a first-round RT-PCR of the TCR CDR3. A model using 13 V-J features told ophthalmopathy apart from stable hyperthyroidism.

The TCR sequence derives from a woman aged 25 to 39 with Graves disease. Source: peripheral blood mononuclear cells (PBMCs), taken at new diagnosis, from a patient treated with antithyroid drugs. This chain joins TRBV11-3 and TRBJ2-2; the D gene is possibly TRBD2 (6 bases). The CDR3 DNA reads TGTGCCAGCAGGTCCGGTGGAGGGACCGGGGAGCTGTTTTTT. It encodes CASRSGGGTGELFF.